The 28 T cell receptor beta chains presented below share a single source sample, sequenced in a study of blood T cell repertoires in COVID-19. TCRdb keeps only in-frame clones here, not all; method: immunoSEQ multiplex PCR. The sample carries 150,000 to 180,000 clones, approximately 86% recorded once. Input material: peripheral blood. All receptors come from a woman in her seventies with acute or convalescent COVID-19.

The J gene is TRBJ1-5, the V gene TRBV6-1; the D gene is possibly TRBD1 (5 bases). Trimming removed 3 bases at V and 4 bases at J, with 13 bases between. Germline V gives CDR1 MNHNS, CDR2 SASEGT. The CDR3 consists of 15 residues. CDR3 DNA: TGTGCCAGCAGTGAGGGTTCGACAGATAATCAGCCCCAGCATTTT. Encoded protein: CASSEGSTDNQPQHF.

The rearrangement joins TRBV19 to TRBJ2-7, with 9 bases matching TRBD2. The length of the CDR3 is 15 residues. Germline CDR1 and CDR2: LNHDA and SQIVND (reference sequence). J lost 0 bases, V lost 6 bases, and 6 bases had no gene match. The CDR3 is CASRDSGGPSYEQYF. The CDR3, as DNA: TGTGCCAGTAGAGATAGCGGGGGCCCCTCCTACGAGCAGTACTTC.

The V and J genes are TRBV19 and TRBJ1-5, with D possibly matching TRBD1 (5 bases). Trimming cost V 4 bases and J 6 bases, with 7 bases left between them. The CDR3 sequence is 12 residues long. In germline, CDR1 is LNHDA, CDR2 SQIVND (reference sequence). CDR3 nucleotide sequence: TGTGCCAGTAGTAAAGGGGTTCAGCCCCAGCATTTT. This encodes CASSKGVQPQHF.

In its sample, this clone was seen a few times. The V call is TRBV14, the J call TRBJ2-1; tentatively, D is TRBD1 (5 bases). The germline V gene has CDR1 SGHDN and CDR2 FVKESK. There are 15 residues in the CDR3. Between the trimmed V and J ends, which lost 1 base and 5 bases, there was a span of 12 bases. As DNA, the CDR3 is TGTGCCAGCAGCCAAGGACAGAAAGGCGACAATGAGCAGTTCTTC. Translated: CASSQGQKGDNEQFF.

The chain joins TRBV11-2 to TRBJ1-2; 11 bases align to TRBD1. CDR1 and CDR2 (germline): SGHAT, FQNNGV. V gave up 4 bases and J gave up 7 bases; unmatched junction bases: 2. CDR3 length: 13 amino acids. CDR3: CASSSGTGGGYTF. DNA for the CDR3: TGTGCCAGCAGCTCCGGGACAGGGGGTGGCTACACCTTC.

The chain joins TRBV2 to TRBJ2-7; D is unclear. V was shortened by 6 bases and J by 0 bases, with 3 bases between the two germline ends. From germline, CDR1 is SNHLY and CDR2 FYNNEI. The CDR3 covers 11 residues. Written as DNA, the CDR3 is TGTGCCAGCAGCGTCTCCTACGAGCAGTACGTC. Residues: CASSVSYEQYV.

V and J are TRBV5-1 and TRBJ1-1; TRBD1 aligns across 9 bases. Germline CDR1 reads SGHRS; CDR2 reads YFSETQ. Losses at the gene ends were 2 bases for V and 4 bases for J; bases not matched to a gene: 6. CDR3 length equals 15 residues. CDR3 nucleotide sequence: TGCGCCAGCAGCTTAGGGGACAGGGACGGCACTGAAGCTTTCTTT. Encoded protein: CASSLGDRDGTEAFF.

This clone has more than one count but fewer than ten. DNA for the CDR3: TGTGCCAGTAACCCAGATCTCATGAACACTGAAGCTTTCTTT. Protein product: CASNPDLMNTEAFF. The V gene is TRBV19, the J gene TRBJ1-1; no clear D gene. CDR3 length equals 14 residues. The V gene's germline CDR1 is LNHDA and CDR2 SQIVND (reference sequence). Trimming left V 7 bases short and J 0 bases short, with 12 bases between.

The chain couples TRBV18 to TRBJ1-2, with 10 bases that match TRBD1. CDR3 length: 15 residues. J gave up 3 bases and V 1 base, and 2 bases lay outside the gene matches. CDR1 and CDR2 from the germline V gene are KGHSH and LQKENI. DNA of the CDR3: TGTGCCAGCTCACCACGAGGACAGGGGGACTATGGCTACACCTTC. Translated: CASSPRGQGDYGYTF. Drawing the rest from reference TRBV18 and TRBJ1-2, the complete variable domain is NAGVMQNPRHLVRRRGQEARLRCSPMKGHSHVYWYRQLPEEGLKFMVYLQKENIIDESGMPKERFSAEFPKEGPSILRIQQVVRGDSAAYFCASSPRGQGDYGYTFGSGTRLTVV.

V usage is TRBV19 and J usage is TRBJ2-1; 9 positions match TRBD2. The CDR3 is made up of 16 amino acids. The J segment lost 8 bases and the V segment lost 7 bases, leaving 15 bases of the junction unmatched. Germline CDR1 and CDR2: LNHDA and SQIVND (reference sequence). The CDR3 nucleotides are TGTGCCAGTAAGGCGGCTAGCGGCCGCGGGGGGGATGAGCAGTTCTTC. This translates into CASKAASGRGGDEQFF.

This clone was detected only a few times. J is TRBJ2-4 and V is TRBV3-1 (or the pseudogene TRBV3-2); 7 positions agree with TRBD2. CDR1 is LGHDT and CDR2 is YNNKEL in the germline V gene (reference sequence). The CDR3 has 15 amino acids. The trim removed 1 base at V and 4 bases at J, leaving 4 bases unmatched. CDR3 loop: CASSQAASGKNIQYF. The CDR3, as DNA: TGTGCCAGCAGCCAAGCGGCTAGCGGAAAAAACATTCAGTACTTC.

The chain is built from TRBV5-1 and TRBJ2-4; D perhaps matches TRBD1 (6 bases). V lost 0 bases, J lost 7 bases, and 14 bases lay in between. Germline CDR1 SGHRS, CDR2 YFSETQ. The CDR3 has 15 amino acids. DNA of the CDR3: TGCGCCAGCAGCTTGGCAATGGCAGGGGCGAACATTCAGTACTTC. Amino acids: CASSLAMAGANIQYF.

This chain uses TRBV18 with TRBJ1-1; D unclear. Germline CDR1 and CDR2: KGHSH and LQKENI. The CDR3 length is 13 residues. Trimming shortened V by 3 bases and J by 3 bases, and 8 bases separated the two germline ends. The CDR3 DNA sequence: TGTGCCAGCTCACCCCCAGTGTACACTGAAGCTTTCTTT. The encoded protein is CASSPPVYTEAFF. Filled out from reference TRBV18 and TRBJ1-1, the complete variable domain reads NAGVMQNPRHLVRRRGQEARLRCSPMKGHSHVYWYRQLPEEGLKFMVYLQKENIIDESGMPKERFSAEFPKEGPSILRIQQVVRGDSAAYFCASSPPVYTEAFFGQGTRLTVV.

This rearrangement joins TRBV5-1 to TRBJ1-1, with 7 positions matching TRBD1. The germline V gene encodes CDR1 SGHRS and CDR2 YFSETQ. The CDR3 spans 14 residues. The ends lost 5 bases at V and 0 bases at J; junction bases unmatched: 4. CDR3 nucleotide sequence: TGCGCCAGCAGATCGACAGGGATGAACACTGAAGCTTTCTTT. Translation gives CASRSTGMNTEAFF.

The chain carries TRBV5-6 and TRBJ2-3, with no clear D. Germline-derived CDR1 and CDR2 are SGHDT and YYEEEE. The germline V and J ends were trimmed by 4 bases and 5 bases, with 14 bases remaining between them. This CDR3 has 14 residues. CDR3 nucleotides: TGTGCCAGCAGCCCCCGGGTGTTGAGAGATACGCAGTATTTT. It encodes CASSPRVLRDTQYF.

This clone was observed a single time. This rearrangement joins TRBV4-2 to TRBJ1-1; D possibly corresponds to TRBD1 (5 bases). The V and J ends lost 5 bases and 5 bases respectively, with 18 bases between them. Looked up from germline, CDR1 is LGHNA and CDR2 is YNFKEQ. The CDR3 covers 15 residues. The CDR3 loop is CASSEPGLGGTEAFF. The DNA of the CDR3 is TGTGCCAGCAGCGAGCCTGGATTGGGGGGAACTGAAGCTTTCTTT.

The chain recombines TRBV4-3 with TRBJ1-1; D remains ambiguous. The CDR3 runs 13 residues. The ends were cut back, 2 bases at V and 1 base at J, with 5 bases in the middle. Per the germline V gene, CDR1 is LGHNA and CDR2 is YSLEER. DNA for the CDR3: TGCGCCAGCAGCCAACAGGAGAACACTGAAGCTTTCTTT. Protein product: CASSQQENTEAFF.

The sample holds one count of this clone. The rearrangement uses TRBV5-6 and TRBJ2-7, with D unclear. Germline CDR1 SGHDT, CDR2 YYEEEE. V dropped 4 bases and J dropped 2 bases, with 13 bases sitting between them. This CDR3 has 14 amino acids. CDR3 in amino acids: CASSEASPPYEQYF. As DNA, the CDR3 is TGTGCCAGCAGCGAAGCGTCGCCCCCCTACGAGCAGTACTTC.

The chain employs TRBV7-2 and TRBJ2-1; 16 bases line up with TRBD2. This CDR3 contains 17 residues. CDR1 and CDR2 from the germline V gene are SGHTA and FQGNSA. The V gene end was trimmed by 5 bases and the J gene end by 2 bases; junction bases not matched to a gene: 3. The DNA of the CDR3 is TGTGCCAGCAGCGGGACTAGCGGGGGGGCACCCTACAATGAGCAGTTCTTC. Its protein is CASSGTSGGAPYNEQFF.

V and J are TRBV4-2 and TRBJ2-4; 9 bases line up with TRBD2. The CDR3 spans 18 residues. The germline gives CDR1 LGHNA, CDR2 YNFKEQ. The CDR3 sequence: CASAPGTSFPQAKNIQYF. The CDR3 region has the DNA TGTGCATCAGCGCCCGGGACTAGCTTCCCACAGGCGAAAAACATTCAGTACTTC.

The gene calls are TRBV7-3 and TRBJ2-1, with 7 bases lining up with TRBD1. The CDR3 loop spans 15 amino acids. With V trimmed by 4 bases and J by 4 bases, 7 bases remained unmatched. Germline V lookup: CDR1 SGHTA, CDR2 FQGTGA. The CDR3 nucleotides read TGTGCCAGCAGCTCTACAGGGGATGGTTACAATGAGCAGTTCTTC. It is translated as CASSSTGDGYNEQFF. Based on the CDR3 plus reference TRBV7-3 and TRBJ2-1, the full variable domain is GAGVSQTPSNKVTEKGKYVELRCDPISGHTALYWYRQSLGQGPEFLIYFQGTGAADDSGLPNDRFFAVRPEGSVSTLKIQRTERGDSAVYLCASSSTGDGYNEQFFGPGTRLTVL.

The chain employs TRBV19 and TRBJ1-2; 10 bases agree with TRBD1. The CDR3 spans 15 residues. With V trimmed by 1 base and J by 5 bases, 4 bases remained unmatched. The germline V gene encodes CDR1 LNHDA and CDR2 SQIVND (reference sequence). DNA for the CDR3: TGTGCCAGTAGTATAGTCGGGACAGGGGAATATGGCTACACCTTC. This translates into CASSIVGTGEYGYTF.

V gene TRBV30 combines with J gene TRBJ1-6; D not certain. V was cut by 0 bases and J by 13 bases, with 13 bases left in between. The CDR3 consists of 13 residues. The germline CDR1 and CDR2 sequences are GTSNPN and SVGIG (reference sequence). CDR3 DNA: TGTGCCTGGAGTGTGGCAACTATTCACCCCCTCCACTTT. This sequence encodes CAWSVATIHPLHF.

This clone was seen a single time. This chain connects TRBV19 to TRBJ1-4; D ambiguous. The CDR3 is made up of 11 amino acids. The germline V and J ends were trimmed by 1 base and 10 bases, with 4 bases remaining between them. Germline V CDR1 and CDR2: LNHDA, SQIVND (reference sequence). CDR3 DNA: TGTGCCAGTAGTATAGGGCTAAAACTGTTTTTT. It codes for CASSIGLKLFF.

The rearrangement joins TRBV3-1 (or the pseudogene TRBV3-2) to TRBJ2-2; 10 nucleotides line up with TRBD2. The CDR3 contains 17 residues. V was pared by 4 bases and J by 4 bases, with 9 bases of the junction left unmatched. Germline V gene lookup returns CDR1 LGHDT and CDR2 YNNKEL (reference sequence). The CDR3 region is CASSLLGIAGGTGELFF. CDR3 nucleotide sequence: TGTGCCAGCAGCCTTCTTGGGATAGCGGGGGGCACCGGGGAGCTGTTTTTT.

V is TRBV20-1 and J is TRBJ2-3; D gene uncertain. Trimming took off 3 bases at V and 4 bases at J, with 5 bases between the two ends. This CDR3 contains 11 residues. Germline lookup yields CDR1 DFQATT and CDR2 SNEGSKA (reference sequence). Here the CDR3 reads CSARRSDTQYF. In DNA form, the CDR3 reads TGCAGTGCTAGGAGGTCAGATACGCAGTATTTT.

V and J are TRBV4-2 and TRBJ1-6; tentatively, D is TRBD1 (5 bases). CDR1 and CDR2 (germline): LGHNA, YNFKEQ. V was trimmed by 0 bases and J by 7 bases, leaving 13 bases between them. The CDR3 sequence is 16 residues long. The CDR3 DNA is TGTGCCAGCAGCCAAGATGGGATGACAGTCAATTCACCCCTCCACTTT. It codes for CASSQDGMTVNSPLHF.

The chain recombines TRBV4-1 with TRBJ2-5; possible D gene TRBD1, 5 bases. The CDR3 spans 16 residues. Germline CDR1 and CDR2: MGHRA and YSYEKL. The ends were cut back, 1 base at V and 5 bases at J, with 17 bases in the middle. The CDR3 sequence: CASSQAQGRGAETQYF. CDR3 DNA: TGCGCCAGCAGCCAAGCTCAGGGAAGGGGCGCGGAGACCCAGTACTTC.